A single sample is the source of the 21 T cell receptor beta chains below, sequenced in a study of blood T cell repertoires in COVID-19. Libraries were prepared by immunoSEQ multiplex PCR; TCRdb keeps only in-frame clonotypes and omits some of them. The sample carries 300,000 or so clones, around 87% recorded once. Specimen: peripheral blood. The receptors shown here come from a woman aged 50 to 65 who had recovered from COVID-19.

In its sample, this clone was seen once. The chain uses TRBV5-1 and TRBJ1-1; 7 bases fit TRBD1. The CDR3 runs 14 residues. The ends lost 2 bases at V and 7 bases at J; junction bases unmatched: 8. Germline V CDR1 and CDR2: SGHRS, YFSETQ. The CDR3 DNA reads TGCGCCAGCAGCTTACAGGGGTATATGGGTGAAGCTTTCTTT. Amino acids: CASSLQGYMGEAFF.

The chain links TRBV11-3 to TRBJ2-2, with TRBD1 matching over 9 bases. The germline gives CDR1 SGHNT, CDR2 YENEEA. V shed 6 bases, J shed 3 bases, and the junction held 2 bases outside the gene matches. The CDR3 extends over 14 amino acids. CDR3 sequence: CASRRDRDTGELFF. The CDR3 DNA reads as TGTGCCAGCAGGCGGGACAGGGACACCGGGGAGCTGTTTTTT.

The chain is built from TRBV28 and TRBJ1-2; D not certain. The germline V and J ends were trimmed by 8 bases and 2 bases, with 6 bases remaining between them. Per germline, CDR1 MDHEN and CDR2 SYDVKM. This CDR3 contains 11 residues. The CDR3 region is CASGPNYGYTF. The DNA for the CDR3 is TGTGCCAGCGGGCCCAACTATGGCTACACCTTC.

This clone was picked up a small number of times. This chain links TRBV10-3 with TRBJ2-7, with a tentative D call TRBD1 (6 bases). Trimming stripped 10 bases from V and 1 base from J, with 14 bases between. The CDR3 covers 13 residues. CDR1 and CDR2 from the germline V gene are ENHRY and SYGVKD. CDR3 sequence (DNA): TGTGCCACTAACGACAGGACTTCCTACGAGCAGTACTTC. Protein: CATNDRTSYEQYF.

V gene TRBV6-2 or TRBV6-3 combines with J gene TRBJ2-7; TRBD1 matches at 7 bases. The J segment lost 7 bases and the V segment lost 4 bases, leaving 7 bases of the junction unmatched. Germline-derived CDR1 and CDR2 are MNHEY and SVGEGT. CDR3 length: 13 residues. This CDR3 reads CASSFTGVGEQYF. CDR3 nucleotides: TGTGCCAGCAGTTTTACAGGGGTAGGGGAGCAGTACTTC.

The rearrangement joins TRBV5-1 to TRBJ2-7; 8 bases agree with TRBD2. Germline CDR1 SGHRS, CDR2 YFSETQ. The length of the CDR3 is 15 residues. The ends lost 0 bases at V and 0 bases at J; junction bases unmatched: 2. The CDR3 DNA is TGCGCCAGCAGCTTGGCAGCGGGGGACTCCTACGAGCAGTACTTC. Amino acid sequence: CASSLAAGDSYEQYF.

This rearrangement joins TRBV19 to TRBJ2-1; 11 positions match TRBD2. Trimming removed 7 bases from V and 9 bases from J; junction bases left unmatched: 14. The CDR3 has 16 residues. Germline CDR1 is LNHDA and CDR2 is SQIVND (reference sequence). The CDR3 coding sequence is TGTGCCAGTACCCCGAACGCGGCTAGCGGGGGGAGTGAGCAGTTCTTC. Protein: CASTPNAASGGSEQFF.

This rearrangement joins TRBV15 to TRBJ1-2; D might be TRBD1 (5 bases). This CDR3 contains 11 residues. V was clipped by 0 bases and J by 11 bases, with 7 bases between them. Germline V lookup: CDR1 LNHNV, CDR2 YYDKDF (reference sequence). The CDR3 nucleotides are TGTGCCACCAGCAGAGATGGGGCGTACACCTTC. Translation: CATSRDGAYTF.

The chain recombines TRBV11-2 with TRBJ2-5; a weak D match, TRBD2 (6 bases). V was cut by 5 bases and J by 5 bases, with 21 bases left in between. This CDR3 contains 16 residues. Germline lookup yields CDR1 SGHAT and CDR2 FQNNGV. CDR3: CASSVNGGASGETQYF. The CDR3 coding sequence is TGTGCCAGCAGCGTTAACGGGGGTGCGTCGGGTGAGACCCAGTACTTC.

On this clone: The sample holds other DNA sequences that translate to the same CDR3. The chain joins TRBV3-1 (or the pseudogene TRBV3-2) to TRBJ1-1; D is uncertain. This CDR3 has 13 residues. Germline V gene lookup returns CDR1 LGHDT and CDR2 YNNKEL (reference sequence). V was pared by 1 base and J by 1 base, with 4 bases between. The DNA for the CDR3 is TGTGCCAGCAGCCAAGGGGCGAACACTGAAGCTTTCTTT. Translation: CASSQGANTEAFF.

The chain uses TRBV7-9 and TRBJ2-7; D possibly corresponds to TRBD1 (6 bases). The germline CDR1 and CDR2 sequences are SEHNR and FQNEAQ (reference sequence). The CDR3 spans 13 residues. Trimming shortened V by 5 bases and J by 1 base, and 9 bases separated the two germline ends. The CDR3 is CASSKDRSYEQYF. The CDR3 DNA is TGTGCCAGCAGCAAAGACAGGTCCTACGAGCAGTACTTC.

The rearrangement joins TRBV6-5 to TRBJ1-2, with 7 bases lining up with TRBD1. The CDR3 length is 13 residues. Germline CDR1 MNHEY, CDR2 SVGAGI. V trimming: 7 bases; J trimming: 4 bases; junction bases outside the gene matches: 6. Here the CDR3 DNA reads TGTGCCAGCACCATGACAGGGCGCTATGGCTACACCTTC. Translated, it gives CASTMTGRYGYTF.

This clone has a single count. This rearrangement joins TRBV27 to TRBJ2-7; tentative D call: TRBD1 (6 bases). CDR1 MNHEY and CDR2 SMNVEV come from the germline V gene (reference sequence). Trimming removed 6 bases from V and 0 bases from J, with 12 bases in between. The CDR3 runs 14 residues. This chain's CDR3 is CASSYGTNSYEQYF. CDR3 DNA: TGTGCCAGCAGCTACGGGACAAACTCCTACGAGCAGTACTTC.

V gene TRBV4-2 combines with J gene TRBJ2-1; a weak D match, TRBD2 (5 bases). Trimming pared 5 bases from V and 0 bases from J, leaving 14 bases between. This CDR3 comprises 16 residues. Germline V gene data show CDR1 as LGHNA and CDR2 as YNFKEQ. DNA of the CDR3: TGTGCCAGCAGCTTCTTAGCGCAGAGCTCCTACAATGAGCAGTTCTTC. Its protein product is CASSFLAQSSYNEQFF.

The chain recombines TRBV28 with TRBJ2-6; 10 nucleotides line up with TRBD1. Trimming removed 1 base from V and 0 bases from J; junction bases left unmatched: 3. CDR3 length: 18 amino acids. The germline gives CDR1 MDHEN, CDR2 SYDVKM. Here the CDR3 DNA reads TGTGCCAGCAGTTTATTGGGGACAGGGGACTCTGGGGCCAACGTCCTGACTTTC. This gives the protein CASSLLGTGDSGANVLTF.

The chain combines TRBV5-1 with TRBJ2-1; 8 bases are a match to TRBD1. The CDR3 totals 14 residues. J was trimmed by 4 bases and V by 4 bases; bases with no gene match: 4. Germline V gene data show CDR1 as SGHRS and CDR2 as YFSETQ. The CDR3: CASSPGQEYNEQFF. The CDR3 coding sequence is TGCGCCAGCAGCCCGGGACAGGAGTACAATGAGCAGTTCTTC.

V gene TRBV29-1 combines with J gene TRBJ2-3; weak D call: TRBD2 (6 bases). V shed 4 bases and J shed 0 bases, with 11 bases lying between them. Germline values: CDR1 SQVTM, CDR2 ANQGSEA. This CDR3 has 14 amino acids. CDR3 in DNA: TGCAGCGTTGTAGTCGGGGGTAGCACAGATACGCAGTATTTT. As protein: CSVVVGGSTDTQYF.

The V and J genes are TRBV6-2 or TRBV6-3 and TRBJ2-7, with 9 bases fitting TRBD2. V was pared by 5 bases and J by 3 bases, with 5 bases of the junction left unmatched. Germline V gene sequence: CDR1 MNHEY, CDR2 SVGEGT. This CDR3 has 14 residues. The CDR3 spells CASSRLAGLYEQYF. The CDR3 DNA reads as TGTGCCAGCAGTCGCCTAGCGGGGCTCTACGAGCAGTACTTC.

The CDR3 loop is CAHTPGRGNQPQHF. CDR3 sequence (DNA): TGTGCCCACACTCCCGGCCGGGGGAATCAGCCCCAGCATTTT. The V and J genes are TRBV10-3 and TRBJ1-5, with D perhaps matching TRBD1 (5 bases). Per germline, CDR1 ENHRY and CDR2 SYGVKD. With 11 bases removed from V and 4 bases from J, the gap between germline ends came to 18 bases. The CDR3 is made up of 14 amino acids.

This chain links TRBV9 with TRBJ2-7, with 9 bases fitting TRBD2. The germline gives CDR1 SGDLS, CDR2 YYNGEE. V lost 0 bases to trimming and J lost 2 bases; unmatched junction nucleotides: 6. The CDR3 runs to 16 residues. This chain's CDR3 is CASSVGVPSGAYEQYF. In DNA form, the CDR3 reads TGTGCCAGCAGCGTAGGCGTCCCTAGCGGGGCCTACGAGCAGTACTTC.

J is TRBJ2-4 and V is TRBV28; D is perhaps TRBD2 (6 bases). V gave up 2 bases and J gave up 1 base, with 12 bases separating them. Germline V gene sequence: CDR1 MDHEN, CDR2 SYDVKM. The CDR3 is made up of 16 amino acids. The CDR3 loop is CASSLTGGRAKNIQYF. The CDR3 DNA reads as TGTGCCAGCAGTTTAACCGGAGGGCGGGCCAAAAACATTCAGTACTTC.